The 10 T cell receptor beta chains in this list originate from one sample, sequenced in a study of blood T cell repertoires in COVID-19 (dated by TCRdb to the early 2020s). The receptor library was made with the immunoSEQ multiplex PCR assay. TCRdb holds this immuneACCESS table with in-frame rearrangements only. Some clones are missing; in checked studies, unresolved V genes explain under half, and the rest has no known cause. The table for this sample lists approximately 260,000 clones; approximately 86% of them were counted only once. The ten largest account for roughly 3.3% of the sample. Input material: PBMCs or T cells enriched from blood (not recorded which). The origin of the receptors is a woman aged 35 to 49 with acute COVID-19.

The rearrangement joins TRBV19 to TRBJ2-4; 11 bases line up with TRBD2. The V segment lost 6 bases and the J segment 0 bases; nucleotides outside the gene matches: 10. Germline CDR1 and CDR2: LNHDA and SQIVND (reference sequence). The CDR3 is made up of 18 amino acids. CDR3 region: CASSPTLLAGVAKNIQYF. CDR3 in DNA: TGTGCCAGTAGCCCGACCCTACTAGCGGGAGTAGCCAAAAACATTCAGTACTTC.

The CDR3 DNA is TGTGCCAGCAGTGCGTATAAGACAGGGAAGAGCTATGGCTACACCTTC. This gives the protein CASSAYKTGKSYGYTF. The chain uses TRBV6-1 and TRBJ1-2, with 7 positions matching TRBD1. Germline V lookup: CDR1 MNHNS, CDR2 SASEGT. The length of the CDR3 is 16 residues. The V and J ends lost 4 bases and 4 bases, in that order; junction bases with no gene match: 12.

The CDR3 spells CASSPQGGEGADTQYF. The CDR3 DNA is TGTGCCAGCAGCCCCCAGGGTGGGGAGGGCGCAGATACGCAGTATTTT. The V and J genes are TRBV4-2 and TRBJ2-3, with TRBD2 matching over 7 bases. Germline V gene data show CDR1 as LGHNA and CDR2 as YNFKEQ. CDR3 size: 16 residues. The ends lost 4 bases at V and 4 bases at J; junction bases unmatched: 11.

The J gene is TRBJ2-6, the V gene TRBV10-3; no clear D gene. V was shortened by 8 bases and J by 1 base, with 15 bases between the two germline ends. CDR1 and CDR2 (germline): ENHRY, SYGVKD. There are 16 residues in the CDR3. DNA for the CDR3: TGTGCCATCTCGGGTGGGTCTGGGTCTGGGGCCAACGTCCTGACTTTC. Translating it yields CAISGGSGSGANVLTF.

This chain joins TRBV5-1 and TRBJ2-4, with TRBD1 as a possible D gene (5 bases). Germline V gene sequence: CDR1 SGHRS, CDR2 YFSETQ. Trimming took 4 bases from V and 5 from J, leaving 13 bases between them. This CDR3 contains 14 residues. The CDR3 reads CASSQGPPENIQYF. CDR3 DNA: TGCGCCAGCAGCCAGGGCCCTCCAGAAAACATTCAGTACTTC.

The rearrangement joins TRBV5-1 to TRBJ2-1, with 11 bases identical to TRBD2. J lost 4 bases, V lost 1 base, and 4 bases had no gene match. CDR1 SGHRS and CDR2 YFSETQ come from the germline V gene. CDR3 length equals 16 residues. CDR3 DNA: TGCGCCAGCAGCTTGATACTAGCGGGAGAATACAATGAGCAGTTCTTC. Translating it yields CASSLILAGEYNEQFF.

The rearrangement joins TRBV3-1 (or the pseudogene TRBV3-2) to TRBJ2-2, with unresolved D. Trimming shortened V by 3 bases and J by 0 bases, and 11 bases separated the two germline ends. The germline CDR1 and CDR2 sequences are LGHDT and YNNKEL (reference sequence). This CDR3 is built from 16 residues. The CDR3 here is CASSQLPQTNTGELFF. CDR3 coding DNA: TGTGCCAGCAGCCAGTTGCCACAGACGAACACCGGGGAGCTGTTTTTT.

The chain recombines TRBV12-3 or TRBV12-4 with TRBJ2-1; 7 bases agree with TRBD1. V lost 7 bases, J lost 6 bases, and 6 bases stayed unmatched. CDR3 length: 13 residues. The CDR3 loop reads CASTDTGVNEQFF. The CDR3 bases are TGTGCCAGCACTGACACAGGGGTCAATGAGCAGTTCTTC.

For this clone: Other DNA sequences from this sample encode an identical CDR3 as well. This sequence joins TRBV5-1 and TRBJ2-1, with a possible D match to TRBD2 (6 bases). Trimming removed 4 bases from V and 0 bases from J, with 11 bases in between. This CDR3 is 15 amino acids long. Looked up from germline, CDR1 is SGHRS and CDR2 is YFSETQ. The CDR3 spells CASSPGTLSYNEQFF. The CDR3 DNA sequence: TGCGCCAGCAGCCCAGGGACTCTCTCCTACAATGAGCAGTTCTTC.

The rearrangement links TRBV27 to TRBJ1-2, with a tentative D call TRBD1 (5 bases). Germline V gene lookup returns CDR1 MNHEY and CDR2 SMNVEV (reference sequence). Trimming pared 4 bases from V and 7 bases from J, leaving 10 bases between. CDR3 length: 12 residues. The CDR3 region has the DNA TGTGCCAGCAGTTCAGCGGGGGTTGGCTACACCTTC. Translated: CASSSAGVGYTF.